Sequencing of this T cell receptor beta chain was carried out in a study of T cells in Graves' hyperthyroidism and ophthalmopathy. Whole-study context: The initial diagnosis was the point when peripheral blood was collected, ahead of any treatment.

The V end lost 0 bases, the J end lost 8 bases, and 13 bases lay between the germline ends. This CDR3 is 14 amino acids long. Germline loops: CDR1 KGHSH, CDR2 LQKENI. RNA transcripts gave rise to amplified TCR beta CDR3 regions. TCR CDR3 regions were first amplified by RT-PCR with HTBI primers. Each CDR3 protein gets one entry after TCRdb re-called the multiplex PCR reads with MiXCR. There are 600,000 to 700,000 distinct CDR3 sequences in the sample; under 15% occur only once, and roughly 4.5% lies in the top ten. Sequencing was carried out using blood. This receptor was taken from a woman aged 40 to 55 with Graves' ophthalmopathy. The V gene is TRBV18, the J gene TRBJ1-1; perhaps TRBD1 as D (6 bases). DNA for the CDR3: TGTGCCAGCTCACCACCGGCCCGGGGGCCAGAAGCTTTCTTT. This encodes CASSPPARGPEAFF.